The rows below give T cell receptor beta chains drawn from one sample of a study of vaccination and CD4 T cells after COVID-19. MiXCR, applied by TCRdb to the PCR reads, yields one record per CDR3 protein. The data hold about 21,000 distinct CDR3 sequences, with 35% to 40% observed a single time. The antigens these receptors bind are not known. Sequenced here: CD4+ T cells from blood, cultured in vitro, sampled before SARS-CoV-2 vaccination. Receptor source: a human donor who had recovered from COVID-19. The CDR3 runs from the conserved cysteine through the conserved F or W. Fields, in order: clone size, J gene, V gene, CDR3 protein. Some rows have no size entry. The others give once, few or many, or a class for an expanded clone.

-,TRBJ2-5,TRBV20-1,CSAWGTEETQYF
-,TRBJ1-1,TRBV2,CASSLPGTNTEAFF
few,TRBJ1-6,TRBV6-2/TRBV6-3,CASSYSRGSSYNSPLHF
-,TRBJ1-4,TRBV19,CASSTPRDNEKLFF
few,TRBJ2-3,TRBV19,CASSTGGGGGDTQYF
-,TRBJ1-5,TRBV6-5,CASSYSAGGAQHF
-,TRBJ2-2,TRBV7-9,CASSDIMAGRANTGELFF
-,TRBJ2-7,TRBV18,CASSPRTEPREQYF
-,TRBJ2-1,TRBV27,CASCPTSGEQYNEQFF
-,TRBJ1-5,TRBV2,CASSEQVNQPQHF
-,TRBJ1-1,TRBV20-1,CSAPFVGGNTEAFF
few,TRBJ2-2,TRBV7-2,CASSLVWDYTGELFF
-,TRBJ2-5,TRBV19,CASSVGTSGETQYF
few,TRBJ1-1,TRBV4-1,CASSRQEGATEAFF
-,TRBJ1-2,TRBV28,CASSPPRAALYTF
-,TRBJ2-2,TRBV7-3,CASSFRGEGIGELFF
-,TRBJ2-2,TRBV19,CASSLRTGELFF
few,TRBJ2-2,TRBV6-2/TRBV6-3,CATIGGTSGKAGELFF
-,TRBJ2-2,TRBV7-3,CASSPGTGNTGELFF
few,TRBJ1-5,TRBV6-2/TRBV6-3,CASSYSGVGNQPQHF
-,TRBJ1-5,TRBV16,CASSLGDQPQHF
-,TRBJ2-1,TRBV7-9,CASSLSLLRLAGVGNEQFF
-,TRBJ2-1,TRBV7-7,CASSPGLAGVNEQFF
few,TRBJ2-3,TRBV27,CASRIAGVKDTQYF
few,TRBJ1-5,TRBV19,CASSIVGQIHSNQPQHF
-,TRBJ1-3,TRBV6-1,CASSEGAGGGNTIYF
-,TRBJ1-1,TRBV7-2,CASSGQGALSEAFF
few,TRBJ1-1,TRBV19,CASSIVYTGTGNTEAFF
-,TRBJ1-1,TRBV28,CASSSREAFF
few,TRBJ1-1,TRBV6-5,CASSYRGIGAFF
few,TRBJ2-5,TRBV11-3,CASSLEHRAETQYF
once,TRBJ2-3,TRBV9,CASSEPGLAGGGDTQYF
-,TRBJ2-5,TRBV4-1,CASSQAGGGMTQYF
-,TRBJ2-3,TRBV5-4,CASSLTPTDTQYF
few,TRBJ2-5,TRBV20-1,CSARTSGRLETQYF
-,TRBJ1-1,TRBV7-9,CASSTEGWGGGNTEAFF
-,TRBJ1-2,TRBV27,CASSLKGPANYGYTF
-,TRBJ1-1,TRBV2,CARSKGQGNTEAFF
-,TRBJ2-7,TRBV2,CASRDIPYEQYF
-,TRBJ1-6,TRBV15,CATSRDDHSLLNNYNSPLHF
-,TRBJ1-1,TRBV7-2,CASSFLGQGAELTFF
few,TRBJ2-2,TRBV19,CASSGGLLNGELFF
few,TRBJ1-5,TRBV6-2/TRBV6-3,CASRNSNQPQHF